This T cell receptor (beta chain) was sequenced in a study of T cells after yellow fever vaccination. Regarding the study as a whole: Most clones from primary vaccination were detected again post-booster (about 95% CD4, 88% CD8). Overall, a small share of clonotypes was seen in both CD4 and CD8 compartments. Faster peaking, at day 5 versus 15, marked a secondary response that was weaker.

CDR3 size: 14 residues. V trimming: 2 bases; J trimming: 4 bases; junction bases outside the gene matches: 4. Looked up from germline, CDR1 is SGHTA and CDR2 is FQGNSA. Universal primer sites and UMIs were introduced during 5'RACE template-switching synthesis of TCR cDNA. One entry per CDR3 protein results from TCRdb running MiXCR on the 5' RACE reads. The sample consists of 310,000 or so distinct CDR3 sequences, around 6.8% of them appearing once. Concerning this clonotype itself: Its antigen is not known.

The chain recombines TRBV7-2 with TRBJ2-7; 8 bases line up with TRBD1. The source of this sequence is a man younger than 30 who received the YFV17D yellow fever vaccine. The sequencing used PBMCs, collected 45 days after the first yellow fever vaccination. The CDR3 region is CASSLSGGKYEQYF. For the CDR3, the DNA is TGTGCCAGCAGCTTATCAGGGGGCAAGTACGAGCAGTACTTC.